The rows below give T cell receptor beta chains drawn from one sample of a study of shared clonotypes between healthy human individuals. Clones were read by immunoSEQ multiplex PCR, and TCRdb kept only the in-frame ones, dropping some. The sample lists about 2.2 million clones; about 94% were seen once. The material sequenced was naive CD8+ T cells from PBMCs. The receptors derive from a man in his late teens or twenties in good health. Some clones in this sample may be carry-over from other donors' samples. The CDR3 runs from the conserved cysteine through the conserved F or W.

V gene,J gene,CDR3 protein
TRBV5-1,TRBJ2-1,CASSFRADNEQFF
TRBV19,TRBJ1-2,CASSIGTGTSYGYTF
TRBV7-9,TRBJ2-7,CASWGTYEQYF
TRBV27,TRBJ2-1,CASSLSVGEAYNEQFF
TRBV27,TRBJ2-1,CASSLLAGPYNEQFF
TRBV29-1,TRBJ2-1,CSVDGVAGYGNEQFF
TRBV15,TRBJ2-7,CATSDGTSGLYEQYF
TRBV13,TRBJ2-7,CASSSENGDEQYF
TRBV19,TRBJ1-2,CASSIGYGYTF
TRBV6-6,TRBJ2-2,CASLGEAFNTGELFF
TRBV2,TRBJ2-7,CASSEGPLVAGGPKEQYF
TRBV6-1,TRBJ1-5,CASSERPRGVRHNQPQHF
TRBV6-5,TRBJ1-2,CASSPGGYGYTF
TRBV4-1,TRBJ1-2,CASSQRRAQGYGYTF
TRBV10-2,TRBJ1-5,CASGDVRNQPQHF
TRBV4-1,TRBJ2-3,CASSQAGATDTQYF
TRBV27,TRBJ2-1,CASSLAPFGGRDGEQFF
TRBV19,TRBJ2-7,CASSRGQKAYEQYF
TRBV5-1,TRBJ2-2,CASRTPDTNTGELFF
TRBV28,TRBJ1-1,CASSFPRMGTEAFF
TRBV6-5,TRBJ2-1,CASRRLGVVNEQFF
TRBV5-4,TRBJ1-3,CASSGGEGTIYF